This T cell receptor (beta chain) was profiled in a study of blood T cell repertoires in COVID-19. For the study at large: Nucleic acid was either cDNA or gDNA, and it came from T cells, B-cell-depleted T cells, or PBMCs.

This clone appeared a few times. The CDR3 contains 16 residues. Germline CDR1 is LGHNT and CDR2 is FRNRAP. The V end lost 1 base, the J end lost 0 bases, and 9 bases lay between the germline ends. In the study's own analysis: Reference gene primer amplification gave estimated nucleated cell counts. Clones were read by immunoSEQ multiplex PCR, and TCRdb kept only the in-frame ones, dropping some. That table gives V, J and clone size, and the DNA gave D and trimming. The table lists roughly 130,000 clones, 70% to 85% of them singletons. Material: peripheral blood. V gene TRBV12-5 combines with J gene TRBJ2-2; D possibly corresponds to TRBD1 (5 bases). The sequence was obtained from a woman aged 45-65 years with acute or convalescent COVID-19. The CDR3 loop reads CASGLGRQTNTGELFF. The CDR3 nucleotides are TGTGCTAGTGGTTTGGGCAGACAGACGAACACCGGGGAGCTGTTTTTT. Variable domain in full (rest from reference TRBV12-5 and TRBJ2-2): DARVTQTPRHKVTEMGQEVTMRCQPILGHNTVFWYRQTMMQGLELLAYFRNRAPLDDSGMPKDRFSAEMPDATLATLKIQPSEPRDSAVYFCASGLGRQTNTGELFFGEGSRLTVL.